This T cell receptor (beta chain) originates from a study of CXCR3-negative and CXCR3-positive naive CD8 T cells. Study-level background: With about 1.5 +/- 0.3 million reads per library, the TRB reads numbered roughly 140 million in total. Study-level findings and limits: Between one naive subset and the other, surface CD5 was comparable, and TCR strength was inferred from TRB CDR3 properties. Relative to memory CD8+ cells, whose diversity was much lower, both naive subsets had comparably high diversity. CXCR3-expressing naive cells carried TRB CDR3s more hydrophobic than those of CXCR3-negative naive cells. Naive CXCR3-negative cells resembled naive CXCR3-positive cells in TRBV-TRBJ usage; memory cells differed.

5' RACE with UMI labels generated the TRB cDNA libraries. TCRdb reworked the 5' RACE reads into one entry per CDR3 protein, no DNA. This sample's table has under 70,000 distinct CDR3 sequences. Points on this clonotype: The antigen is not known.

The CDR3 is 16 residues long. Germline lookup yields CDR1 MNHEY and CDR2 SMNVEV (reference sequence). Sequencing input: naive CXCR3+ CD8+ T cells from blood. Subset: CD45RO-CCR7+CD27+CD95- naive CD8+ T cells expressing CXCR3 (TNR3+). This sequence originates from a human donor in good health. Some clones in this sample may be carry-over from other donors' samples. This chain joins TRBV27 and TRBJ2-3; checking the TCRdb D call of TRBD1 is not possible without DNA. CDR3 loop: CASSPGTTASTDTQYF.